The rows below give T cell receptor beta chains drawn from one sample of a study of T-cell memory formation after mild COVID-19. MiXCR, run by TCRdb on the 5' RACE reads, gives a single entry per CDR3 protein. The sample carries 130,000 to 150,000 distinct CDR3 sequences, 6% to 7% recorded once. The sequencing sample was made of PBMCs or a T cell subset sorted from them (not recorded which). These receptors were collected from an adult woman who had mild COVID-19 (a few samples of this study predate the infection). Cell type and time point are not known. CDR3s include the opening cysteine and the closing phenylalanine or tryptophan. D genes are given only for firm matches. Clone sizes are given selectively: once, few, many, or a class where the clone is expanded.

v_gene	d_gene	j_gene	abundance	CDR3nt	CDR3aa
TRBV21-1	NA	TRBJ2-1	few	TGTGCCAGCTTAGATCGGGCCCTCCCCAATGAGCAGTTCTTC	CASLDRALPNEQFF
TRBV6-6	TRBD2	TRBJ2-5	few	TGTGCCAGCAAGAAAAGCGGGGGGGTTGAGACCCAGTACTTC	CASKKSGGVETQYF
TRBV5-1	TRBD2	TRBJ2-3	many	TGCGCCAGCAGCTCGGGACTAGCGGGAGGGGCAGATACGCAGTATTTT	CASSSGLAGGADTQYF
TRBV5-4	NA	TRBJ2-3	NA	TGTGCCAGCAGCTTGAGTTTTACAGATACGCAGTATTTT	CASSLSFTDTQYF
TRBV10-3	NA	TRBJ2-7	many	TGTGCCATCAGTGAGTCGGACTCCTACGAGCAGTACTTC	CAISESDSYEQYF
TRBV2	NA	TRBJ2-2	many	TGTGCCAGCAGTGTCCGACAAAACACCGGGGAGCTGTTTTTT	CASSVRQNTGELFF
TRBV6-5	TRBD2	TRBJ2-2	few	TGTGCCAGCAGGGGGGAGGGCCGAATAAACACCGGGGAGCTGTTTTTT	CASRGEGRINTGELFF
TRBV7-2	NA	TRBJ1-5	many	TGTGCCAGCAGCTTAGGAAGCCTCAATCAGCCCCAGCATTTT	CASSLGSLNQPQHF
TRBV5-1	TRBD1	TRBJ1-2	many	TGCGCCAGCAGCTTGGCCCCGGGACAGACCGCTCTTAACTATGGCTACACCTTC	CASSLAPGQTALNYGYTF
TRBV5-4	TRBD1	TRBJ1-2	few	TGTGCCAGCAGCCTCGAAACCGGGACAGGGCCTGGCTACACCTTC	CASSLETGTGPGYTF
TRBV5-1	NA	TRBJ2-2	many	TGCGCCAGCAGCGGGACAACGAACACCGGGGAGCTGTTTTTT	CASSGTTNTGELFF
TRBV7-6	NA	TRBJ2-7	many	TGTGCCAGCAGCTCCGGGCCCTCCTACGAGCAGTACTTC	CASSSGPSYEQYF
TRBV20-1	TRBD2	TRBJ2-1	many	TGCAGTGCCTACCGGGGGCTAGCGGGAGGAACGTACAATGAGCAGTTCTTC	CSAYRGLAGGTYNEQFF
TRBV18	NA	TRBJ2-3	few	TGTGCCAGCTCACTTCCTGTATCAGATACGCAGTATTTT	CASSLPVSDTQYF
TRBV4-2	NA	TRBJ2-2	NA	TGTGCCAGCAGCCCATCTGCGGAAGGCACCGGGGAGCTGTTTTTT	CASSPSAEGTGELFF
TRBV29-1	TRBD1	TRBJ1-2	few	TGCAGCGTCCGGACAGGGAAAACGAACGCTAACTATGGCTACACCTTC	CSVRTGKTNANYGYTF
TRBV3-1	NA	TRBJ1-2	NA	TGTGCCAGCAGCCAAGGCTCCACAGGGAGATATGGCTACACCTTC	CASSQGSTGRYGYTF
TRBV18	TRBD2	TRBJ2-1	many	TGTGCCAGCTCAGGGATAGCGGGAGTGAGCTACAATGAGCAGTTCTTC	CASSGIAGVSYNEQFF
TRBV3-1	TRBD2	TRBJ2-1	few	TGTGCCAGCAGCCAAAGCGGGGCCAATGAGCAGTTCTTC	CASSQSGANEQFF
TRBV7-9	NA	TRBJ2-7	many	TGTGCCAGCAGCTTACCCCAGACCTCCTACGAGCAGTACTTC	CASSLPQTSYEQYF
TRBV7-3	TRBD2	TRBJ2-1	NA	TGTGCCAGCAGCTTTAGCGGGAGGTACAATGAGCAGTTCTTC	CASSFSGRYNEQFF
TRBV6-5	TRBD1	TRBJ1-5	few	TGTGCCAGCAGCAGACAGGGTAGGAATCAGCCCCAGCATTTT	CASSRQGRNQPQHF
TRBV6-5	NA	TRBJ2-7	NA	TGTGCCAGCAGTTACTCGCATACCTCCTACGAGCAGTACTTC	CASSYSHTSYEQYF
TRBV19	TRBD1	TRBJ2-2	many	TGTGCCAGTAGTACCGACAGGGGGCGAAACACCGGGGAGCTGTTTTTT	CASSTDRGRNTGELFF
TRBV5-1	NA	TRBJ2-7	many	TGCGCCAGCAGCCTTCGACAGACCGGCTACGAGCAGTACTTC	CASSLRQTGYEQYF
TRBV4-2	NA	TRBJ2-7	many	TGTGCCAGCAGCCAAGATTTGGGGGTCGAGCAGTACTTC	CASSQDLGVEQYF
TRBV5-6	NA	TRBJ1-1	many	TGTGCCAGCAGCATCGGACAGCTGAACACTGAAGCTTTCTTT	CASSIGQLNTEAFF
TRBV7-2	TRBD1	TRBJ1-2	NA	TGTGCCAGCAGCAGGCGACAGGGTGAAGACTCTGGCTACACCTTC	CASSRRQGEDSGYTF
TRBV24-1	NA	TRBJ1-2	NA	TGTGCCACCAGTGCGGGGTCCGGGGGCTACACCTTC	CATSAGSGGYTF
TRBV12-3/TRBV12-4	NA	TRBJ1-1	few	TGTGCCAGCAGTTTTTCCTTCGAAGCTTTCTTT	CASSFSFEAFF
TRBV4-3	TRBD1	TRBJ1-6	few	TGCGCCAGCAGCCAGTTGACAGGGGGGATTTCACCCCTCCACTTT	CASSQLTGGISPLHF
TRBV12-3/TRBV12-4	TRBD2	TRBJ2-7	NA	TGTGCCAGCAGTCCCACGGGAGCGGGAGAGGGCTACGAGCAGTACTTC	CASSPTGAGEGYEQYF
TRBV3-1	TRBD1	TRBJ2-7	few	TGTGCCAGCAGCCGGAATTTAAGGGGGCCCGATGAGCAGTACTTC	CASSRNLRGPDEQYF
TRBV24-1	TRBD2	TRBJ2-7	NA	TGTGCCACCAGTGAGTCGGGACTACGCTACGAGCAGTACTTC	CATSESGLRYEQYF
TRBV24-1	TRBD2	TRBJ2-3	few	TGTGCCACCAGTGACCCGTCAGCGGGAGGATCTGATACGCAGTATTTT	CATSDPSAGGSDTQYF
TRBV7-8	NA	TRBJ2-3	many	TGTGCCAGCAGTTACAGAGACCTCACAGATACGCAGTATTTT	CASSYRDLTDTQYF
TRBV11-2	TRBD2	TRBJ2-5	many	TGTGCCAGCAGCCCTCGCCTGGGACTAGCGGGAGGTGGCGAGACCCAGTACTTC	CASSPRLGLAGGGETQYF
TRBV6-6	NA	TRBJ2-7	NA	TGTGCCAGCAGTTACGCAAGGACGGGGGCCTACGAGCAGTACTTC	CASSYARTGAYEQYF
TRBV4-3	NA	TRBJ2-3	many	TGCGCCAGCAGCCAAGTTTACCGGGGTTCTACAGATACGCAGTATTTT	CASSQVYRGSTDTQYF
TRBV9	NA	TRBJ2-1	many	TGTGCCAGCAGCGCAGGGAACCGACAGAATGAGCAGTTCTTC	CASSAGNRQNEQFF
TRBV30	NA	TRBJ2-1	NA	TGTGCCTGGAGTCTACAGGGTGGGCAGTTCTTC	CAWSLQGGQFF
TRBV7-2	NA	TRBJ2-2	many	TGTGCCAGCAGCTCCGGGTCTGTCACCGGGGAGCTGTTTTTT	CASSSGSVTGELFF
TRBV12-3/TRBV12-4	TRBD2	TRBJ2-4	few	TGTGCCAGCAGTCTACGCGGACTAGCGGGAGGGGCAAACATTCAGTACTTC	CASSLRGLAGGANIQYF
TRBV7-9	NA	TRBJ1-4	many	TGTGCCAGCAGCTTAATTGCAACTAATGAAAAACTGTTTTTT	CASSLIATNEKLFF
TRBV5-6	NA	TRBJ2-7	few	TGTGCCAGCAGCCCCACTGTCTTCGCCTCCGAGCAGTACTTC	CASSPTVFASEQYF
TRBV20-1	NA	TRBJ1-5	NA	TGCAGTGCCGCGGGGGAGCCCCAGCATTTT	CSAAGEPQHF